This record covers a single T cell receptor beta chain. The data were taken from a study of identifying expanded T cells in peripheral blood. V was cut by 4 bases and J by 1 base, with 16 bases left in between. This CDR3 is 15 amino acids long. In germline, CDR1 is SQVTM, CDR2 ANQGSEA. TCRdb's table, derived via immunoSEQ multiplex PCR, lists solely in-frame clones and lacks some. Of some 120,000 clones listed, more than 80% were seen once; the top ten hold 3.3%. This clonotype was sampled from a person aged 18 to 75 in good health. The chain uses TRBV29-1 and TRBJ1-1; D is possibly TRBD1 (6 bases). Source material: blood. The CDR3 loop is CSVGTPRTANTEAFF. The CDR3 DNA reads as TGCAGCGTTGGGACCCCCCGGACAGCGAACACTGAAGCTTTCTTT.